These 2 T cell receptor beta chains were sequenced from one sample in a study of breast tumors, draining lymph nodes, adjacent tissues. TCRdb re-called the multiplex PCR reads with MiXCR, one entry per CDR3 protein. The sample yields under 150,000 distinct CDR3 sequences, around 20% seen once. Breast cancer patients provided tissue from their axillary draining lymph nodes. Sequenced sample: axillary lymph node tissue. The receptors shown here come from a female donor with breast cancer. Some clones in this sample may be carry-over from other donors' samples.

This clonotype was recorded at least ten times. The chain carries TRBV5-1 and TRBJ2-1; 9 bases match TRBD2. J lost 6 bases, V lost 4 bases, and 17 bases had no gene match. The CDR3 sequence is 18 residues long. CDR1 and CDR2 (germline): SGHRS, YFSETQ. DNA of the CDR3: TGCGCCAGCAGCCCCGGGATGGTCTCTAGCGGGGTGATCAATGAGCAGTTCTTC. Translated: CASSPGMVSSGVINEQFF.

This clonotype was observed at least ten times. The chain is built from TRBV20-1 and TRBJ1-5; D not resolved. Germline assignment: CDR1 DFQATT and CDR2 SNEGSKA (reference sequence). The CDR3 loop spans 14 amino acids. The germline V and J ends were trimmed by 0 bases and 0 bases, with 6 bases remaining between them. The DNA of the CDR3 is TGCAGTGCTAGAGACCCCAATAGCAATCAGCCCCAGCATTTT. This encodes CSARDPNSNQPQHF.